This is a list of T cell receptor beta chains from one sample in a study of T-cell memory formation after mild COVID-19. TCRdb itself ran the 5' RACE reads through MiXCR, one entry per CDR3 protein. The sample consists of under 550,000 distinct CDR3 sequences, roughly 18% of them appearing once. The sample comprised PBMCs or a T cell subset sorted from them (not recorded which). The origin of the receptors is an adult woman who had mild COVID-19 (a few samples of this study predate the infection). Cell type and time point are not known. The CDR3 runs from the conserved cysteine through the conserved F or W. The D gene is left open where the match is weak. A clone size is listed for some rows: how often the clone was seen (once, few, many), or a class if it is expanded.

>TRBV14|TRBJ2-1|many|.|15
CASSQRGSSYNEQFF
TGTGCCAGCAGCCAACGAGGGTCCAGCTACAATGAGCAGTTCTTC
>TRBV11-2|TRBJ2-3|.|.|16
CASSPRADFYTDTQYF
TGTGCCAGCAGCCCTCGTGCGGACTTTTACACAGATACGCAGTATTTT
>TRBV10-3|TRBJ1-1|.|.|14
CAIKTDRKNTEAFF
TGTGCCATCAAAACTGACAGGAAGAACACTGAAGCTTTCTTT
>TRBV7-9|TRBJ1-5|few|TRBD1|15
CASSPGTGFNQPQHF
TGTGCCAGCAGCCCCGGGACAGGTTTCAATCAGCCCCAGCATTTT
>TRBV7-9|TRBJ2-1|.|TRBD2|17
CASSLRLKREGHYEQFF
TGTGCCAGCAGCTTGAGGTTAAAGCGGGAGGGCCATTATGAGCAGTTCTTC
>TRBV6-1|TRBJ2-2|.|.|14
CAHGADPNTGELFF
TGTGCACATGGGGCGGACCCGAACACCGGGGAGCTGTTTTTT
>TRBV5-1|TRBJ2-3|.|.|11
CASSLTNTQYF
TGCGCCAGCAGCTTAACGAATACGCAGTATTTT
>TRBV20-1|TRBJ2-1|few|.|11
CSARQGNEQFF
TGCAGTGCTAGACAGGGAAATGAGCAGTTCTTC
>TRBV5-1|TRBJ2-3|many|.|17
CASSLGPSAIRTDTQYF
TGCGCCAGCAGCTTGGGTCCGTCGGCCATCCGCACAGATACGCAGTATTTT
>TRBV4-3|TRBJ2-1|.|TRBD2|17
CASSQERASGSHNEQFF
TGCGCCAGCAGCCAAGAGCGGGCTAGCGGGTCCCACAATGAGCAGTTCTTC
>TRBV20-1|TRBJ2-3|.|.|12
CSARDFTDTQYF
TGCAGTGCCCGGGACTTCACAGATACGCAGTATTTT
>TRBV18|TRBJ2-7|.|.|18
CASSPPNLQGGAGGEQYF
TGTGCCAGCTCACCCCCCAATTTGCAGGGTGGGGCAGGAGGCGAGCAGTACTTC
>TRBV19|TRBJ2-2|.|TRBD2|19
CASSLRGVAGGANTGELFF
TGTGCCAGTTCTTTGCGAGGGGTAGCGGGGGGCGCGAACACCGGGGAGCTGTTTTTT
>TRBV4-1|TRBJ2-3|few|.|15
CASSQEKTSTDTQYF
TGCGCCAGCAGCCAAGAGAAGACTAGCACAGATACGCAGTATTTT
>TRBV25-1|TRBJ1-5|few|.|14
CASAGYSGNQPQHF
TGTGCCAGCGCCGGCTATAGTGGTAATCAGCCCCAGCATTTT
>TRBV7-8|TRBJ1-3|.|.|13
CASSFEGGNTIYF
TGTGCCAGCAGCTTCGAGGGTGGAAACACCATATATTTT
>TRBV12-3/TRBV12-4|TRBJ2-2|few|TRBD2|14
CASSLTGGTGELFF
TGTGCCAGCAGTTTAACGGGGGGCACCGGGGAGCTGTTTTTT
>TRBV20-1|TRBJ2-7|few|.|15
CSARVKVGGGYEQYF
TGCAGTGCTAGAGTGAAGGTGGGGGGCGGCTACGAGCAGTACTTC
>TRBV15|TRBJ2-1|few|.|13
CATSRAFRAEQFF
TGTGCCACCAGCAGAGCCTTTAGAGCAGAGCAGTTCTTC
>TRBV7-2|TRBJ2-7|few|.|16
CASSSQGRGLSYEQYF
TGTGCCAGCAGCTCCCAAGGGCGAGGACTCTCCTACGAGCAGTACTTC
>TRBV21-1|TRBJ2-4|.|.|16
CASSKSPGLAKNIQYF
TGTGCCAGCAGCAAATCTCCGGGACTAGCCAAAAACATTCAGTACTTC
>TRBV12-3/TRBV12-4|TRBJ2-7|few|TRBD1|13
CASSVGTGGSRYF
TGTGCCAGCAGTGTCGGGACAGGGGGTAGTCGGTACTTC